Presented here are 16 T cell receptor beta chains from one specimen sequenced in a study of CD8 T cells in ankylosing spondylitis. General study findings and limits: Ankylosing spondylitis blood seemed to carry a telltale TCR beta motif made of roughly 8 highly homologous variants.

Which antigens these TCRs recognize remains unknown. MiXCR was run by TCRdb on the 5' RACE reads, yielding one entry per CDR3 protein. Here the sample spans hundreds of thousands of distinct CDR3 sequences, 12% being singletons. Material: blood, either unsorted or a sorted T cell fraction (not recorded which). Source of these receptors: a male donor with ankylosing spondylitis.

The gene calls are TRBV28 and TRBJ2-2; D is uncertain. Germline V gene lookup returns CDR1 MDHEN and CDR2 SYDVKM. The CDR3 has 14 amino acids. Deletions cut 7 bases from V and 2 bases from J, with 11 bases between. The CDR3 DNA reads TGTGCCAGCACCATAATAGATAACACCGGGGAGCTGTTTTTT. It specifies CASTIIDNTGELFF.

The genes are TRBV9 and TRBJ1-3; no firm D call. This CDR3 is 14 amino acids long. The V end lost 4 bases, the J end lost 0 bases, and 8 bases lay between the germline ends. The V gene's germline CDR1 is SGDLS and CDR2 YYNGEE. The CDR3 is CASSLESSGNTIYF. The CDR3 DNA reads as TGTGCCAGCAGCCTTGAAAGCTCTGGAAACACCATATATTTT. Based on the CDR3 plus reference TRBV9 and TRBJ1-3, the full variable domain is DSGVTQTPKHLITATGQRVTLRCSPRSGDLSVYWYQQSLDQGLQFLIQYYNGEERAKGNILERFSAQQFPDLHSELNLSSLELGDSALYFCASSLESSGNTIYFGEGSWLTVV.

The chain joins TRBV5-1 to TRBJ1-3; D is perhaps TRBD1 (5 bases). The CDR3 is 14 residues long. CDR1 is SGHRS and CDR2 is YFSETQ in the germline V gene. The V end was cut by 3 bases, the J end by 4 bases, with 11 bases between. CDR3 sequence: CASSSAGIGNTIYF. CDR3 in DNA: TGCGCCAGCAGCTCCGCAGGGATCGGAAACACCATATATTTT.

The sample holds a few counts of this clonotype. The rearrangement uses TRBV5-5 and TRBJ2-7; 10 bases map to TRBD1. Germline V gene sequence: CDR1 SGHKS, CDR2 YYEKEE (reference sequence). V lost 5 bases and J lost 5; bases outside the gene matches: 10. The CDR3 runs to 15 residues. The chain's CDR3 is CASSLPGQGVNEQYF. The CDR3 DNA reads TGTGCCAGCAGTCTTCCCGGACAGGGGGTAAACGAGCAGTACTTC.

This clonotype was recorded at least ten times. V is TRBV27 and J is TRBJ2-5, with D unresolved. This CDR3 region has 14 residues. The germline V gene has CDR1 MNHEY and CDR2 SMNVEV (reference sequence). V lost 6 bases and J lost 2, with 13 bases in between. The CDR3 protein is CASSLRTDQETQYF. In DNA form, the CDR3 reads TGTGCCAGCAGCTTGAGGACGGATCAAGAGACCCAGTACTTC.

This clonotype was observed at least ten times. The rearrangement links TRBV4-2 to TRBJ2-4; 8 positions agree with TRBD2. The CDR3 is made up of 16 amino acids. V trimming: 3 bases; J trimming: 7 bases; junction bases outside the gene matches: 11. CDR1 and CDR2 (germline): LGHNA, YNFKEQ. Written as DNA, the CDR3 is TGTGCCAGCAGCCATCGCGGCGGGGGACTAGTCAACATTCAGTACTTC. Protein: CASSHRGGGLVNIQYF.

This clonotype was seen only a few times. The rearrangement uses TRBV29-1 and TRBJ1-2, with 8 bases lining up with TRBD1. V was clipped by 8 bases and J by 6 bases; unmatched bases: 5. Germline V CDR1 and CDR2: SQVTM, ANQGSEA. The CDR3 consists of 11 residues. The CDR3 DNA follows: TGCAGCACTGAGGACAGGGATGGCTACACCTTC. It codes for CSTEDRDGYTF.

This clonotype was seen many times. This chain links TRBV20-1 with TRBJ2-2; no firm D call. This CDR3 is built from 11 residues. The V gene's germline CDR1 is DFQATT and CDR2 SNEGSKA (reference sequence). The V and J ends lost 4 bases and 1 base respectively, with 1 base between them. The CDR3, as DNA: TGCAGTGCTAAGAACACCGGGGAGCTGTTTTTT. Its translation: CSAKNTGELFF.

This clonotype was found once. This chain connects TRBV20-1 to TRBJ2-2; no definite D call. Trimming pared 3 bases from V and 3 bases from J, leaving 17 bases between. Germline V lookup: CDR1 DFQATT, CDR2 SNEGSKA (reference sequence). CDR3 length equals 16 residues. CDR3 loop: CSASTVIGSDTGELFF. The CDR3 DNA reads TGCAGTGCTAGTACAGTGATCGGCAGCGACACCGGGGAGCTGTTTTTT.

The chain carries TRBV4-1 and TRBJ1-1; D not certain. V lost 0 bases, J lost 0 bases, and 8 bases lay in between. Germline CDR1 reads MGHRA; CDR2 reads YSYEKL. There are 15 residues in the CDR3. CDR3 residues: CASSQDPMMNTEAFF. CDR3 in DNA: TGCGCCAGCAGCCAAGATCCCATGATGAACACTGAAGCTTTCTTT.

There are a few counts of this clonotype. The chain joins TRBV6-5 to TRBJ2-1; TRBD2 matches at 12 bases. The CDR3 is made up of 17 amino acids. CDR1 and CDR2 (germline): MNHEY, SVGAGI. V shed 3 bases and J 6 bases; nucleotides not matched to a gene: 9. CDR3 nucleotides: TGTGCCAGCAGTTATTTGCTAGCGGGGGGGATACGCAATGAGCAGTTCTTC. Protein sequence: CASSYLLAGGIRNEQFF.

Only a few counts were recorded for this clonotype. The J gene is TRBJ1-2, the V gene TRBV10-3; D call uncertain. The V end was cut by 0 bases, the J end by 4 bases, with 6 bases between. CDR3 length equals 13 residues. Looked up from germline, CDR1 is ENHRY and CDR2 is SYGVKD. This chain's CDR3 is CAISESVIYGYTF. CDR3 in DNA: TGTGCCATCAGTGAGTCTGTTATCTATGGCTACACCTTC.

This clonotype has only a few counts. The rearrangement uses TRBV4-1 and TRBJ2-3; 8 bases are a match to TRBD1. This CDR3 is 15 amino acids long. In germline, CDR1 is MGHRA, CDR2 YSYEKL. V trimming: 7 bases; J trimming: 7 bases; junction bases outside the gene matches: 13. This chain's CDR3 is CASTKDPGQGHTQYF. CDR3 nucleotide sequence: TGCGCCAGCACCAAAGACCCCGGACAGGGACATACGCAGTATTTT.

This clonotype was picked up many times. The chain joins TRBV29-1 to TRBJ1-1; D is ambiguous. From germline, CDR1 is SQVTM and CDR2 ANQGSEA. V lost 6 bases and J 1 base, leaving 9 bases between the germline ends. The CDR3 is 12 amino acids. The CDR3 DNA reads as TGCAGCGTCCAAAAGGCGAACACTGAAGCTTTCTTT. Amino acids: CSVQKANTEAFF.

This chain joins TRBV5-6 and TRBJ1-5; a weak D match, TRBD1 (5 bases). The CDR3 loop spans 14 amino acids. Germline assignment: CDR1 SGHDT and CDR2 YYEEEE. V lost 1 base and J lost 6, with 11 bases in between. CDR3 sequence reads: CASSLWGDSQPQHF. The CDR3 DNA reads TGTGCCAGCAGCTTGTGGGGTGACAGTCAGCCCCAGCATTTT. Full variable domain (rest looked up from reference TRBV5-6 and TRBJ1-5): DAGVTQSPTHLIKTRGQQVTLRCSPKSGHDTVSWYQQALGQGPQFIFQYYEEEERQRGNFPDRFSGHQFPNYSSELNVNALLLGDSALYLCASSLWGDSQPQHFGDGTRLSIL.

This clonotype was recorded a few times. The CDR3 region has the DNA TGCGCCAGCAGCTTGGGGGGTTACTTGGCCGACTGGGCCAACGTCCTGACTTTC. Its translation is CASSLGGYLADWANVLTF. This chain joins TRBV5-1 and TRBJ2-6, with D uncertain. Germline loops: CDR1 SGHRS, CDR2 YFSETQ. CDR3 length: 18 residues. V lost 0 bases and J lost 5, with 18 bases in between. Using reference TRBV5-1 and TRBJ2-6 for the parts outside the CDR3, the full variable domain is KAGVTQTPRYLIKTRGQQVTLSCSPISGHRSVSWYQQTPGQGLQFLFEYFSETQRNKGNFPGRFSGRQFSNSRSEMNVSTLELGDSALYLCASSLGGYLADWANVLTFGAGSRLTVL.